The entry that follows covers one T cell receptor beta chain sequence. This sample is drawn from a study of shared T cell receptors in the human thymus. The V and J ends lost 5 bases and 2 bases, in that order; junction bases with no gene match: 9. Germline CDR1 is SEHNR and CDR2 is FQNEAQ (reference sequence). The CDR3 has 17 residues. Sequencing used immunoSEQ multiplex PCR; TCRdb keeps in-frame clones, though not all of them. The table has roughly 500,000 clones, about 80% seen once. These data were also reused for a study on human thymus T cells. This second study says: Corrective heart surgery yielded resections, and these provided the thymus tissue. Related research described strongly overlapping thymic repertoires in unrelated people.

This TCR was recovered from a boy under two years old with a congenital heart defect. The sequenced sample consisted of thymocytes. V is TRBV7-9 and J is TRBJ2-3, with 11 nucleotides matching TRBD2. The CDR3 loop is CASSLRGTSGNTDTQYF. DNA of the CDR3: TGTGCCAGCAGCCTAAGGGGGACTAGCGGTAACACAGATACGCAGTATTTT.